These 30 T cell receptor beta chains came from one sample sequenced in a study of blood T cell repertoires in COVID-19. The table came from immunoSEQ multiplex PCR; TCRdb's copy has only in-frame clones and leaves some out. The sample carries roughly 200,000 clones, 90% recorded once. The specimen was peripheral blood. The source is a man in his fifties with acute or convalescent COVID-19.

The chain carries TRBV5-1 and TRBJ2-1; D uncertain. The CDR3 covers 11 residues. CDR1 SGHRS and CDR2 YFSETQ come from the germline V gene. V was clipped by 5 bases and J by 5 bases, with 5 bases between them. The DNA of the CDR3 is TGCGCCAGCAGACTAAACAATGAGCAGTTCTTC. Translating it yields CASRLNNEQFF.

The rearrangement joins TRBV19 to TRBJ1-1; 9 bases line up with TRBD1. Germline loops: CDR1 LNHDA, CDR2 SQIVND (reference sequence). J lost 3 bases, V lost 6 bases, and 11 bases had no gene match. The CDR3 contains 16 residues. CDR3 in amino acids: CASRITTGGEDTEAFF. The CDR3 DNA reads as TGTGCCAGTAGAATTACCACAGGGGGCGAAGACACTGAAGCTTTCTTT. The full variable domain, rest sourced from reference TRBV19 and TRBJ1-1, is DGGITQSPKYLFRKEGQNVTLSCEQNLNHDAMYWYRQDPGQGLRLIYYSQIVNDFQKGDIAEGYSVSREKKESFPLTVTSAQKNPTAFYLCASRITTGGEDTEAFFGQGTRLTVV.

The chain carries TRBV7-2 and TRBJ2-1; 9 bases line up with TRBD1. The CDR3 is 16 amino acids. CDR1 is SGHTA and CDR2 is FQGNSA in the germline V gene. J gave up 8 bases and V 0 bases, and 8 bases lay outside the gene matches. The CDR3 region has the DNA TGTGCCAGCAGCTTAGCGTTCAGGACAGGGGTCGATGAGCAGTTCTTC. This translates into CASSLAFRTGVDEQFF.

The chain uses TRBV10-3 and TRBJ2-3; D is possibly TRBD2 (6 bases). The CDR3 covers 15 residues. Between the trimmed V and J ends, which lost 3 bases and 0 bases, there was a span of 10 bases. The germline gives CDR1 ENHRY, CDR2 SYGVKD. CDR3 coding DNA: TGTGCCATCAGTGATGAGACTAGGAGCACAGATACGCAGTATTTT. This gives the protein CAISDETRSTDTQYF.

The J gene is TRBJ2-7, the V gene TRBV7-2; TRBD1 matches at 7 bases. Germline CDR1 and CDR2: SGHTA and FQGNSA. Trimming removed 1 base from V and 2 bases from J; junction bases left unmatched: 5. The CDR3 has 15 amino acids. CDR3 sequence: CASSLVATGPYEQYF. CDR3 nucleotide sequence: TGTGCCAGCAGCTTAGTTGCGACAGGGCCCTACGAGCAGTACTTC.

The chain is built from TRBV27 and TRBJ1-4, with 8 bases matching TRBD1. This CDR3 region has 14 residues. Germline V lookup: CDR1 MNHEY, CDR2 SMNVEV (reference sequence). J was trimmed by 14 bases and V by 5 bases; bases with no gene match: 13. For the CDR3, the DNA is TGTGCCAGCAGTACGGGACAGGCATACTCGCATCTGTTTTTT. This gives the protein CASSTGQAYSHLFF. The entire variable domain, with the rest obtained from reference TRBV27 and TRBJ1-4, is as follows: EAQVTQNPRYLITVTGKKLTVTCSQNMNHEYMSWYRQDPGLGLRQIYYSMNVEVTDKGDVPEGYKVSRKEKRNFPLILESPSPNQTSLYFCASSTGQAYSHLFFGSGTQLSVL.

The V gene is TRBV19, the J gene TRBJ1-5, with D hard to call. The CDR3 totals 15 residues. In germline, CDR1 is LNHDA, CDR2 SQIVND (reference sequence). V lost 6 bases, J lost 0 bases, and 12 bases lay in between. CDR3 nucleotides: TGTGCCAGTAGACCGATACCAGGTAGCAATCAGCCCCAGCATTTT. Translated, it gives CASRPIPGSNQPQHF.

The chain links TRBV29-1 to TRBJ2-3; tentatively, D is TRBD2 (6 bases). V lost 1 base, J lost 0 bases, and 8 bases lay in between. Looked up from germline, CDR1 is SQVTM and CDR2 is ANQGSEA. The CDR3 sequence is 14 residues long. This chain's CDR3 is CSVEATSSTDTQYF. The CDR3 DNA follows: TGCAGCGTTGAAGCCACTAGCAGCACAGATACGCAGTATTTT.

The chain joins TRBV7-9 to TRBJ2-2, with TRBD1 identical over 9 bases. CDR1 SEHNR and CDR2 FQNEAQ come from the germline V gene (reference sequence). This CDR3 spans 16 amino acids. With V trimmed by 4 bases and J by 6 bases, 9 bases remained unmatched. The CDR3 region is CASSYPGTGTAGELFF. CDR3 nucleotide sequence: TGTGCCAGCAGCTACCCCGGGACAGGGACTGCCGGGGAGCTGTTTTTT.

The CDR3: CSVEAGELFF. DNA for the CDR3: TGCAGTGTAGAGGCGGGGGAGCTGTTTTTT. This chain joins TRBV20-1 and TRBJ2-2; D is uncertain. CDR1 is DFQATT and CDR2 is SNEGSKA in the germline V gene (reference sequence). V was cut by 7 bases and J by 8 bases, with 8 bases left in between. CDR3 size: 10 residues.

The CDR3 here is CASSVPGQMNTEAFF. The CDR3 DNA sequence: TGCGCCAGCAGCGTACCGGGACAGATGAACACTGAAGCTTTCTTT. The V and J genes are TRBV5-1 and TRBJ1-1, with 7 bases that match TRBD1. The CDR3 runs to 15 residues. V gave up 4 bases and J gave up 0 bases; unmatched junction bases: 6. Germline CDR1 is SGHRS and CDR2 is YFSETQ.

The table lists this clone with a count of one. The V and J genes are TRBV28 and TRBJ1-5; D gene ambiguous. V lost 9 bases, J lost 0 bases, and 9 bases lay in between. The CDR3 is made up of 13 amino acids. The germline V gene has CDR1 MDHEN and CDR2 SYDVKM. CDR3 in amino acids: CASTDYSNQPQHF. CDR3 DNA: TGTGCCAGTACAGATTATAGCAATCAGCCCCAGCATTTT.

The CDR3 DNA is TGTGCCAGCAGTCAAGCACCGGGACAGTCGGAGACCCAGTACTTC. Translation gives CASSQAPGQSETQYF. The J gene is TRBJ2-5, the V gene TRBV7-2; TRBD1 matches 7 bases. V was pared by 6 bases and J by 5 bases, with 12 bases of the junction left unmatched. The CDR3 spans 15 residues. CDR1 and CDR2 (germline): SGHTA, FQGNSA.

The V gene is TRBV9, the J gene TRBJ2-7; no reliable D call. Germline V gene sequence: CDR1 SGDLS, CDR2 YYNGEE. Trimming took 3 bases from V and 4 from J, leaving 14 bases between them. This CDR3 contains 14 residues. DNA of the CDR3: TGTGCCAGCAGCGCGCGAGATAATCCGTACGAGCAGTACGTC. It translates to CASSARDNPYEQYV.

This chain joins TRBV10-3 and TRBJ2-6, with a tentative D call TRBD2 (5 bases). There are 16 residues in the CDR3. Germline CDR1 is ENHRY and CDR2 is SYGVKD. Trimming took 2 bases from V and 2 from J, leaving 10 bases between them. The CDR3 loop reads CAISERGNAGANVLTF. Written as DNA, the CDR3 is TGTGCCATCAGTGAGCGAGGGAACGCTGGGGCCAACGTCCTGACTTTC.

About this clone: The same CDR3 is also encoded by other DNA sequences in this sample. CDR3 in amino acids: CASSLGTGVGYTF. CDR3 coding DNA: TGTGCCAGCAGCTTAGGGACAGGGGTGGGCTACACCTTC. The J gene is TRBJ1-2, the V gene TRBV7-2; 9 nucleotides match TRBD1. The CDR3 spans 13 residues. Per the germline V gene, CDR1 is SGHTA and CDR2 is FQGNSA. V shed 1 base, J shed 8 bases, and the junction held 2 bases outside the gene matches.

The chain recombines TRBV19 with TRBJ1-5; D is unclear. The V gene's germline CDR1 is LNHDA and CDR2 SQIVND (reference sequence). Trimming removed 7 bases at V and 3 bases at J, with 19 bases between. This CDR3 contains 16 residues. In nucleotides, the CDR3 is TGTGCCAGTATTCGCAGATGGGCAGCAAACAATCAGCCCCAGCATTTT. The encoded protein is CASIRRWAANNQPQHF.

V is TRBV28 and J is TRBJ2-7; possibly TRBD2 for D (6 bases). The V gene lost 4 bases and the J gene lost 5 bases, with 15 bases spanning the gap. Germline values: CDR1 MDHEN, CDR2 SYDVKM. The CDR3 runs to 14 residues. The CDR3 coding sequence is TGTGCCAGCAGTTCCCCCGGGGGAGTGGACGAGCAGTACTTC. Its translation: CASSSPGGVDEQYF.

V gene TRBV2 combines with J gene TRBJ2-7, with 7 bases aligning to TRBD2. The V gene end was trimmed by 1 base and the J gene end by 3 bases; junction bases not matched to a gene: 6. Looked up from germline, CDR1 is SNHLY and CDR2 is FYNNEI. The CDR3 is 15 residues long. CDR3 coding DNA: TGTGCCAGCAGTGAAGTATTGCGGGAGCACTACGAGCAGTACTTC. Protein sequence: CASSEVLREHYEQYF.

The V gene is TRBV10-3, the J gene TRBJ2-7, with 7 bases that match TRBD1. The ends lost 0 bases at V and 3 bases at J; junction bases unmatched: 2. The germline V gene has CDR1 ENHRY and CDR2 SYGVKD. The CDR3 is 14 residues long. The CDR3 bases are TGTGCCATCAGTGAGTCTGGGACAGACTACGAGCAGTACGTC. Translated, it gives CAISESGTDYEQYV.

The rearrangement links TRBV4-3 to TRBJ1-4; 9 positions match TRBD1. V lost 0 bases to trimming and J lost 7 bases; unmatched junction nucleotides: 6. The CDR3 runs to 16 residues. Looked up from germline, CDR1 is LGHNA and CDR2 is YSLEER. The DNA for the CDR3 is TGCGCCAGCAGCCAAGATCCGGGACAGGGTCTTGAAAAACTGTTTTTT. The encoded protein is CASSQDPGQGLEKLFF.

The CDR3 region has the DNA TGTGCCAGCAGCTTAGATCAGACACGGGAGCAGTACTTC. Translation gives CASSLDQTREQYF. This chain links TRBV11-2 with TRBJ2-7, with D hard to call. The CDR3 runs 13 residues. Trimming took 0 bases from V and 7 from J, leaving 10 bases between them. Germline V gene lookup returns CDR1 SGHAT and CDR2 FQNNGV.

The chain combines TRBV10-3 with TRBJ1-5; 8 bases fit TRBD1. In germline, CDR1 is ENHRY, CDR2 SYGVKD. The CDR3 covers 13 residues. Trimming cost V 6 bases and J 7 bases; bases outside gene matches: 5. The CDR3 sequence is CAISLQGEQPQHF. The CDR3 DNA sequence: TGTGCCATCAGCTTACAGGGGGAACAGCCCCAGCATTTT.

The sample holds one count of this clone. The chain uses TRBV19 and TRBJ1-4; the D gene is possibly TRBD1 (5 bases). This CDR3 has 14 residues. The V gene lost 4 bases and the J gene lost 8 bases, with 14 bases spanning the gap. Germline CDR1 is LNHDA and CDR2 is SQIVND (reference sequence). CDR3 sequence: CASSTQGKREKLFF. In DNA, the CDR3 is TGTGCCAGTAGTACTCAGGGTAAACGCGAAAAACTGTTTTTT. Filled out from reference TRBV19 and TRBJ1-4, the complete variable domain reads DGGITQSPKYLFRKEGQNVTLSCEQNLNHDAMYWYRQDPGQGLRLIYYSQIVNDFQKGDIAEGYSVSREKKESFPLTVTSAQKNPTAFYLCASSTQGKREKLFFGSGTQLSVL.

This clone was seen only once. CDR3 sequence: CASRPTGSNTEAFF. CDR3 nucleotide sequence: TGTGCCAGCAGACCAACAGGGTCGAACACTGAAGCTTTCTTT. V is TRBV27 and J is TRBJ1-1, with D possibly being TRBD1 (6 bases). The CDR3 runs 14 residues. Germline values: CDR1 MNHEY, CDR2 SMNVEV (reference sequence). V lost 6 bases, J lost 1 base, and 12 bases lay in between.

The V call is TRBV19, the J call TRBJ2-3; D may be TRBD2 (5 bases). Trimming stripped 3 bases from V and 5 bases from J, with 9 bases between. The CDR3 has 13 amino acids. Germline CDR1 is LNHDA and CDR2 is SQIVND (reference sequence). CDR3 in DNA: TGTGCCAGTAGTATGGGTGAGGGAGATACGCAGTATTTT. Amino acids: CASSMGEGDTQYF.

V is TRBV9 and J is TRBJ2-1, with D possibly being TRBD1 (6 bases). The germline V gene encodes CDR1 SGDLS and CDR2 YYNGEE. CDR3 length: 15 amino acids. V dropped 3 bases and J dropped 0 bases, with 10 bases sitting between them. CDR3 nucleotides: TGTGCCAGCAGCGAGGGGGTGAGCTCCTACAATGAGCAGTTCTTC. It specifies CASSEGVSSYNEQFF.

The chain carries TRBV10-3 and TRBJ2-5; 12 positions match TRBD2. With V trimmed by 8 bases and J by 5 bases, 9 bases remained unmatched. CDR3 length: 15 amino acids. Germline lookup yields CDR1 ENHRY and CDR2 SYGVKD. The CDR3 nucleotides are TGTGCCATCGGAAGGACTAGCGGGACAGGGGAGACCCAGTACTTC. This encodes CAIGRTSGTGETQYF.

V and J are TRBV24-1 and TRBJ2-7, with 10 bases fitting TRBD2. The germline CDR1 and CDR2 sequences are KGHDR and SFDVKD. The ends lost 1 base at V and 3 bases at J; junction bases unmatched: 11. This CDR3 has 18 residues. CDR3: CATSDFGLAGAFFYEQYF. The CDR3 DNA reads TGTGCCACCAGTGATTTTGGGCTAGCGGGAGCGTTTTTCTACGAGCAGTACTTC.

This clone appeared a single time. CDR3 sequence: CASSSFGTSGLTDTQYF. The CDR3 nucleotides read TGTGCCAGCAGTTCCTTCGGGACTAGCGGACTCACAGATACGCAGTATTTT. The rearrangement joins TRBV7-9 to TRBJ2-3; 11 positions agree with TRBD2. The CDR3 contains 17 residues. The germline gives CDR1 SEHNR, CDR2 FQNEAQ (reference sequence). Trimming took 6 bases from V and 2 from J; bases not matched to a gene: 10.